This T cell receptor (beta chain) comes out of a study of CD8+CD57+ T cells in acquired aplastic anemia. Background on the study: Yields of DNA that came from sorted CD4+ and CD8+ cells averaged about 3 ug. Healthy donors had, on average, about 10.8 million reads for their CD4+ cells. Study results and caveats: Patients and controls were found to share 25 to 35 CD8+ CDR3 sequences. In CD8+ cells, Simpson's diversity showed no significant difference between patients and controls.

To note about this clonotype: Antigen specificity is unknown.

It was genomic DNA that served as the template for profiling TCR beta VDJ and CDR3. One entry per CDR3 protein results from TCRdb running MiXCR on the reads. The sample includes 75,000 to 90,000 distinct CDR3 sequences, approximately 46% of them seen just once. Germline-derived CDR1 and CDR2 are ENHRY and SYGVKD. V dropped 4 bases and J dropped 6; count of bases not matched to a gene: 8. CDR3 size: 14 residues. J is TRBJ2-5 and V is TRBV10-3; 7 nucleotides match TRBD2. This TCR was sampled from a human donor in good health, serving as a control. The sample was sorted CD4+, CD8+, or CD8+CD57+ T cells (not recorded which) from PBMCs. DNA of the CDR3: TGTGCCATCAGTGGGGAGGGTCCGTGGCAGACCCAGTACTTC. It codes for CAISGEGPWQTQYF.